This entry lists 11 T cell receptor beta chains sequenced from one sample in a study of T cell repertoires in cytomegalovirus infection. TCRdb analysed the reads with MiXCR anew, one entry per CDR3 protein. The sample records fewer than 200,000 distinct CDR3 sequences, approximately 15% being singletons. Material: PBMCs. These TCRs come from a human donor in good health (CMV status not recorded). Some clones in this sample may be carry-over from other donors' samples.

This clonotype has at least ten counts. Here the CDR3 DNA reads TGTGCCAGCAGCTTAGACACACAAGAGACCCAGTACTTC. It specifies CASSLDTQETQYF. This sequence joins TRBV7-2 and TRBJ2-5, with D hard to call. V lost 1 base to trimming and J lost 2 bases, with 5 bases between them. CDR1 is SGHTA, CDR2 FQGNSA, per germline. The CDR3 is made up of 13 amino acids.

The chain couples TRBV5-1 to TRBJ2-3; TRBD2 matches at 11 bases. Germline V gene lookup returns CDR1 SGHRS and CDR2 YFSETQ. The CDR3 is 18 residues long. Losses at the gene ends were 5 bases for V and 1 base for J; bases not matched to a gene: 12. The CDR3 here is CASSSGTSGSKGTDTQYF. DNA for the CDR3: TGCGCCAGCAGTTCGGGGACTAGCGGTTCTAAGGGCACAGATACGCAGTATTTT.

The V and J genes are TRBV12-3 or TRBV12-4 and TRBJ1-5, with D possibly TRBD1 on 5 matching bases. The CDR3 has 14 amino acids. The V end was cut by 6 bases, the J end by 4 bases, with 13 bases between. CDR3 residues: CASRSDKGNQPQHF. CDR3 nucleotides: TGTGCCAGCAGATCCGACAAGGGGAATCAGCCCCAGCATTTT.

A few counts support this clonotype. This sequence joins TRBV29-1 and TRBJ1-4; no firm D call. Trimming took off 2 bases at V and 5 bases at J, with 6 bases between the two ends. The germline V gene has CDR1 SQVTM and CDR2 ANQGSEA. CDR3 length: 12 amino acids. CDR3 nucleotides: TGCAGCGTTGAAAGCCAGAATGAAAAACTGTTTTTT. This codes for CSVESQNEKLFF.

The J gene is TRBJ1-1, the V gene TRBV7-3; possibly TRBD1 for D (6 bases). Looked up from germline, CDR1 is SGHTA and CDR2 is FQGTGA. The CDR3 totals 14 residues. Deletions cut 2 bases from V and 1 base from J, with 8 bases between. The CDR3 nucleotides are TGTGCCAGCAGCTTACCGGGACAGAACACTGAAGCTTTCTTT. Translating gives CASSLPGQNTEAFF.

This clonotype was found a few times. The CDR3 loop is CASSQELIANEQFF. The CDR3, as DNA: TGTGCCAGCAGCCAAGAATTAATTGCCAATGAGCAGTTCTTC. The chain has TRBV14 and TRBJ2-1; D uncertain. The V gene's germline CDR1 is SGHDN and CDR2 FVKESK. CDR3 length equals 14 residues. V lost 0 bases, J lost 6 bases, and 9 bases lay in between.

This clonotype has a handful of counts. V and J are TRBV5-1 and TRBJ2-2, with D possibly matching TRBD1 (5 bases). Trimming shortened V by 7 bases and J by 0 bases, and 10 bases separated the two germline ends. The CDR3 is made up of 14 amino acids. In germline, CDR1 is SGHRS, CDR2 YFSETQ. The CDR3 DNA follows: TGCGCCAGCGGCGACAGATCGAACACCGGGGAGCTGTTTTTT. Amino acid sequence: CASGDRSNTGELFF.

This clonotype came up many times. This rearrangement joins TRBV19 to TRBJ2-6; no clear D gene. The germline V and J ends were trimmed by 3 bases and 1 base, with 4 bases remaining between them. The CDR3 is 14 amino acids. Germline CDR1 reads LNHDA; CDR2 reads SQIVND (reference sequence). The CDR3 sequence: CASSMDSGANVLTF. The DNA for the CDR3 is TGTGCCAGTAGTATGGATTCTGGGGCCAACGTCCTGACTTTC.

This rearrangement joins TRBV28 to TRBJ1-6; 8 bases are shared with TRBD1. Germline CDR1 MDHEN, CDR2 SYDVKM. The CDR3 has 16 amino acids. V lost 6 bases to trimming and J lost 0 bases; unmatched junction nucleotides: 4. DNA for the CDR3: TGTGCCAGCAGGGCAGGGGGCAGCTCCTATAATTCACCCCTCCACTTT. Translation gives CASRAGGSSYNSPLHF.

The J gene is TRBJ2-1, the V gene TRBV28; D is perhaps TRBD1 or TRBD2 (5 bases each). Germline V lookup: CDR1 MDHEN, CDR2 SYDVKM. This CDR3 region has 16 residues. Trimming cost V 4 bases and J 3 bases, with 16 bases left between them. As DNA, the CDR3 is TGTGCCAGCAGTTCCAACAAGGGACGAAACTACAATGAGCAGTTCTTC. It specifies CASSSNKGRNYNEQFF.

This clonotype was seen a handful of times. The CDR3 loop is CASSLKTGRNEQFF. The CDR3, as DNA: TGTGCCAGCAGCTTGAAGACTGGTAGAAATGAGCAGTTCTTC. The chain has TRBV5-4 and TRBJ2-1; no clear D. Germline CDR1 and CDR2: SGHNT and YYREEE (reference sequence). CDR3 length: 14 amino acids. V was cut by 1 base and J by 7 bases, with 12 bases left in between.